The sequence of this T cell receptor beta chain was determined in a study of T cell changes during pregnancy in multiple sclerosis (dated by TCRdb to between 2017 and 2020). About the full investigation: Changes in the T cell repertoire over the course of pregnancy were examined in this study in women with multiple sclerosis.

Concerning this clone: The specificity of this receptor is unknown. No base quality information exists; no much larger clone differs at one position.

Library construction relied on the immunoSEQ multiplex PCR assay. TCRdb provides this immuneACCESS table in a form limited to in-frame rearrangements. Some clones are lacking; in checked studies, under half of them reflect an unresolved V gene, and why the rest are absent is not known. Within this sample are over 60,000 clones, with approximately 92% of them counted one time only. Approximately 1% of the sample is held by the ten biggest clonotypes. Spanning cysteine to phenylalanine, the CDR3 consists of 15 amino acids. Here the CDR3 DNA is all that survives: 45 bases in frame from base 1. Clipping removes 4 bases from V and 2 bases from J, with 4 as the unmatched junction base count. CDR1 LNHDA and CDR2 SQIVND are derived from the germline V gene (reference sequence).

The V and J segments used are TRBV19 and TRBJ2-3; TRBD1 aligns with 9 central bases. The sequence was collected from a female donor with multiple sclerosis, enrolled in a pregnancy study. The sequencing used peripheral blood, collected in the first trimester of pregnancy. The DNA sequence is TGTGCCAGTAGTAGGGACAGGGAATTCACAGATACGCAGTATTTT. The translation is CASSRDREFTDTQYF.